The clone carrying this TCR beta chain was counted many times. Its cognate antigen is unknown. The data stem from a study of breast tumors, draining lymph nodes, adjacent tissues. Whole-study results and caveats: Tumor repertoires ranked between lymph nodes and nontumor tissue in diversity, with V and J gene preferences. Most tumor T cells seemingly derive from lymph node, then expand in tumor. Tumor and nontumor repertoires were significantly more similar in luminal-like than in basal-like breast cancer. That most tumor T cells come from lymph nodes remained unproven.

Breast cancer patients provided tissue from their axillary draining lymph nodes. TCRdb re-derived calls from the multiplex PCR reads in MiXCR, one entry per CDR3 protein. The repertoire includes around 230,000 distinct CDR3 sequences, roughly 30% of them detected once, and approximately 1.5% sits in the top ten. Material for sequencing was axillary lymph node tissue. The source of this sequence is a female donor with breast cancer. Some clones in this sample may be carry-over from other donors' samples.

The CDR3 loop is CASSLGSGTSEQFF. The CDR3 DNA reads TGCGCCAGCAGCTTGGGATCCGGGACTTCTGAGCAGTTCTTC. The chain employs TRBV5-1 and TRBJ2-1; D possibly corresponds to TRBD2 (6 bases). The CDR3 runs 14 residues. CDR1 is SGHRS, CDR2 YFSETQ, per germline. V lost 0 bases and J lost 9, with 13 bases in between.